This TCR beta chain was found in a study of T cells after yellow fever vaccination (dated by TCRdb to about 2019). Background for the entire study: Libraries from fractions with low cell numbers were prepared with the SMART-Seq v4 Ultra Low Input RNA kit. Blood was drawn at multiple timepoints before and after primary and secondary immunization, with bulk PBMC replicates and cell subsets isolated. Two healthy male donors made up the cohort, one aged 18 to 30 years and the other aged 30 to 39 years. To track T-cell clones before and after primary and booster YFV17D yellow fever vaccination, bulk TCR alpha and beta repertoires were sequenced longitudinally. Summary of the overall study and its limitations: Because abundant contaminating clonotypes from the bulk population could be contained in FACS-sorted repertoires, computational filtering was required. A small fraction of clonotypes appeared in both the CD4 and CD8 compartments, likely as a result of convergent recombination. Because the study included only a couple of donors, the extent to which the findings can be generalized is limited. The secondary T-cell response was weaker than the primary response but faster, peaking on day 5 instead of day 15. Most clones expanded after primary vaccination (about 95% of CD4 and around 89% of CD8) were re-detected after the booster, suggesting that broad memory maintenance occurred.

In light of the paper, this sample's treatment or condition label describes: live attenuated yellow fever vaccine strain. Two biological replicates of bulk PBMCs were collected at each blood-draw timepoint. PBMCs were isolated from peripheral blood using a standard Ficoll-Paque protocol. TriZol was used to extract RNA from bulk PBMCs, from CD4 and CD8 fractions, and from dextramer-positive and dextramer-negative fractions. TCR cDNA was synthesized by 5'RACE template switching, which introduced a universal primer site and unique molecular identifiers. Priming for cDNA synthesis came from both the TCR alpha and TCR beta constant segments. Library amplification used two PCR steps, and the second PCR step added sample barcodes and sequencing adapters. Sequencing of libraries was done on Illumina HiSeq 2500 (2x100 bp) or NovaSeq (2x150 bp). As for the original processing: MIGEC was used to demultiplex reads and collapse the reads into UMI consensus sequences, and MiXCR was used for V(D)J alignment. Clonotypes responding to the vaccine were identified with edgeR on replicate PBMC samples, with the criteria of FDR below 0.01 and a log2 fold change above 5 up to day 15. Each bulk clonotype was labeled CD4 or CD8 based on which sequenced repertoire, CD4 or CD8, contained the clonotype at higher abundance. TCRdb reprocessed the public reads (quality trimming at Q25 with fastp, clone calling with MiXCR) and kept in-frame beta chains. When rows share a CDR3 protein, they turn into one entry using the most common DNA and genes. The V and J calls were not made by the authors but by TCRdb's processing. This sample holds 250,000 to 350,000 distinct CDR3 sequences; around 6.8% were observed only once. Of the sample, roughly a sixth falls within the top ten clones.

Inclusive of the bounding cysteine and phenylalanine, the CDR3 is 11 residues long. Only the CDR3 portion is preserved as DNA: 33 bases, with reading frame beginning at the first base. Trimming costs V 4 bases and J 7 bases, and their ends lie 7 bases apart. This clonotype was counted ten times or more. Its antigen is not yet known. Within one base of it there is no much larger clone, and no base qualities were kept. This receptor chain uses TRBV12-3 or TRBV12-4 and TRBJ1-1; a weak D assignment points to TRBD1 (5 bases agree). The sequenced sample was PBMCs, obtained roughly 47 days after the first yellow fever vaccination. The TCR was taken from a man between 18 and 35 years old who received the YFV17D yellow fever vaccine. The nucleotide sequence is given as TGTGCCAGCAGTTGGGGGGTTGAAGCTTTCTTT. This sequence encodes CASSWGVEAFF.